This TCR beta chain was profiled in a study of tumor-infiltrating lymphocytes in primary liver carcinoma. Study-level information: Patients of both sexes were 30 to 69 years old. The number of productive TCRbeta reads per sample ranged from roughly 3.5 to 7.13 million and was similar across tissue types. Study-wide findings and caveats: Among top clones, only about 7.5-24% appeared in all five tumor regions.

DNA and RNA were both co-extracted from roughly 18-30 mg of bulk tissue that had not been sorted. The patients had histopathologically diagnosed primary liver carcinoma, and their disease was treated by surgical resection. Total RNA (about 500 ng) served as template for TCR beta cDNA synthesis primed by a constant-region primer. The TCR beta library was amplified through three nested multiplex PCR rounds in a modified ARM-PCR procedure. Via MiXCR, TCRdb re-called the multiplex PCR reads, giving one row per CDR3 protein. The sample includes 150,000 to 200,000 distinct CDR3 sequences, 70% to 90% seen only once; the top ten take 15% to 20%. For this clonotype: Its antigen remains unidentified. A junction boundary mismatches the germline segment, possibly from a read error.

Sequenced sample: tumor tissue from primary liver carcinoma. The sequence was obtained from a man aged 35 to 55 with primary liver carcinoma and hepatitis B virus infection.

The CDR3 region has the DNA TGCAGCGTTGCGGGGAGTGTAGGGCGAACTGGGGAGCTGGTTTTT. Translated: CSVAGSVGRTGELVF. The chain combines TRBV29-1 with TRBJ2-2; D possibly corresponds to TRBD2 (5 bases). The CDR3 length is 15 residues. Germline-derived CDR1 and CDR2 are SQVTM and ANQGSEA.